This T cell receptor beta chain was obtained from a study of radiotherapy plus CTLA-4 blockade in lung cancer. The wider study: Of all patients, 15% to 20% responded objectively and 31% showed disease control. Findings and limits, study-wide: TCR clones originating in tumors grew in number in blood after radiotherapy plus ipilimumab. Strongest reported response predictors: early blood clone changes and post-radiation interferon-beta.

V lost 2 bases and J lost 10, with 12 bases in between. The CDR3 length is 14 residues. Germline lookup yields CDR1 MDHEN and CDR2 SYDVKM. In chemo-refractory metastatic non-small-cell lung cancer, patients got ipilimumab CTLA-4 blockade together with focal radiation. Regarding this clone: Its matching antigen is unknown.

Measured with immunoSEQ multiplex PCR; TCRdb has only the in-frame clones, and not every one. Among over 80,000 clones listed, roughly four fifths were seen once. The chain links TRBV28 to TRBJ1-6, with D unclear. This TCR came from a human donor with non-small cell lung cancer who had stable disease on radiotherapy plus ipilimumab. The specimen comprised peripheral blood, sampled from a patient treated with radiotherapy plus ipilimumab. The CDR3: CASSLGGRVSPLHF. In DNA, the CDR3 is TGTGCCAGCAGTTTAGGAGGTAGGGTCTCACCCCTCCACTTT. Based on the CDR3 plus reference TRBV28 and TRBJ1-6, the full variable domain is DVKVTQSSRYLVKRTGEKVFLECVQDMDHENMFWYRQDPGLGLRLIYFSYDVKMKEKGDIPEGYSVSREKKERFSLILESASTNQTSMYLCASSLGGRVSPLHFGNGTRLTVT.